These 8 T cell receptor beta chains were sequenced from one sample in a study of blood T cell repertoires in COVID-19. Assay: immunoSEQ multiplex PCR; the TCRdb copy retains only in-frame clones and omits some. The sample has approximately 230,000 clones, 75% to 90% seen once. The sequencing sample was made of PBMCs or T cells enriched from blood (not recorded which). These receptor sequences come from a young woman with acute COVID-19.

This chain links TRBV30 with TRBJ2-2; 10 bases match TRBD2. V was pared by 5 bases and J by 1 base, with 1 base of the junction left unmatched. Germline-derived CDR1 and CDR2 are GTSNPN and SVGIG (reference sequence). The CDR3 is 14 residues long. The CDR3 nucleotides read TGTGCCTGGGTAGCGGGGGGGAACACCGGGGAGCTGTTTTTT. It translates to CAWVAGGNTGELFF.

DNA of the CDR3: TGTGCCAGCGGAGGACTCCTCACAGATACGCAGTATTTT. Translating it yields CASGGLLTDTQYF. The rearrangement joins TRBV6-5 to TRBJ2-3; D is perhaps TRBD2 (5 bases). Trimming stripped 8 bases from V and 2 bases from J, with 11 bases between. There are 13 residues in the CDR3. The germline V gene encodes CDR1 MNHEY and CDR2 SVGAGI.

The chain couples TRBV3-1 (or the pseudogene TRBV3-2) to TRBJ2-7, with 10 bases identical to TRBD2. V was clipped by 1 base and J by 0 bases; unmatched bases: 9. Germline assignment: CDR1 LGHDT and CDR2 YNNKEL (reference sequence). The CDR3 is 18 amino acids. CDR3 in amino acids: CASSQGISRTSGSYEQYF. The CDR3 coding sequence is TGTGCCAGCAGCCAAGGAATTTCGAGGACTAGCGGCTCCTACGAGCAGTACTTC.

V is TRBV6-6 and J is TRBJ1-4; weak D call: TRBD1 (5 bases). Trimming removed 2 bases at V and 7 bases at J, with 14 bases between. CDR3 length: 15 residues. Germline V CDR1 and CDR2: MNHNY, SVGAGI (reference sequence). The CDR3 DNA is TGTGCCAGCAGTTACCCGGGGGTTCTAAGTGAAAAACTGTTTTTT. Residues: CASSYPGVLSEKLFF.

The chain uses TRBV19 and TRBJ1-5; 8 bases fit TRBD1. The CDR3 consists of 13 residues. Germline CDR1 reads LNHDA; CDR2 reads SQIVND (reference sequence). Trimming removed 7 bases from V and 6 bases from J; junction bases left unmatched: 5. This CDR3 reads CASKETGVQPQHF. CDR3 DNA: TGTGCCAGTAAGGAGACAGGGGTTCAGCCCCAGCATTTT.

The J gene is TRBJ1-3, the V gene TRBV28; unclear D gene. Trimming took 4 bases from V and 4 from J, leaving 17 bases between them. This CDR3 spans 16 amino acids. Germline V gives CDR1 MDHEN, CDR2 SYDVKM. Written as DNA, the CDR3 is TGTGCCAGCAGTTCTCCCGGTGGGCCATTCGGAAACACCATATATTTT. Its translation is CASSSPGGPFGNTIYF.

This rearrangement joins TRBV9 to TRBJ2-5, with 7 bases identical to TRBD2. This CDR3 comprises 13 residues. The V gene's germline CDR1 is SGDLS and CDR2 YYNGEE. Trimming at V came to 5 bases and at J to 1 base, leaving 2 bases not matched to a gene. The CDR3 nucleotides are TGTGCCAGCAGTCGGACTAGCCAAGAGACCCAGTACTTC. Encoded protein: CASSRTSQETQYF.

Written as DNA, the CDR3 is TGTGCCAGCAGAGACAGGGTCGATGAGCAGTTCTTC. Translated: CASRDRVDEQFF. The chain recombines TRBV2 with TRBJ2-1, with TRBD1 matching over 7 bases. V was pared by 6 bases and J by 8 bases, with 4 bases of the junction left unmatched. Germline assignment: CDR1 SNHLY and CDR2 FYNNEI. The CDR3 consists of 12 residues.